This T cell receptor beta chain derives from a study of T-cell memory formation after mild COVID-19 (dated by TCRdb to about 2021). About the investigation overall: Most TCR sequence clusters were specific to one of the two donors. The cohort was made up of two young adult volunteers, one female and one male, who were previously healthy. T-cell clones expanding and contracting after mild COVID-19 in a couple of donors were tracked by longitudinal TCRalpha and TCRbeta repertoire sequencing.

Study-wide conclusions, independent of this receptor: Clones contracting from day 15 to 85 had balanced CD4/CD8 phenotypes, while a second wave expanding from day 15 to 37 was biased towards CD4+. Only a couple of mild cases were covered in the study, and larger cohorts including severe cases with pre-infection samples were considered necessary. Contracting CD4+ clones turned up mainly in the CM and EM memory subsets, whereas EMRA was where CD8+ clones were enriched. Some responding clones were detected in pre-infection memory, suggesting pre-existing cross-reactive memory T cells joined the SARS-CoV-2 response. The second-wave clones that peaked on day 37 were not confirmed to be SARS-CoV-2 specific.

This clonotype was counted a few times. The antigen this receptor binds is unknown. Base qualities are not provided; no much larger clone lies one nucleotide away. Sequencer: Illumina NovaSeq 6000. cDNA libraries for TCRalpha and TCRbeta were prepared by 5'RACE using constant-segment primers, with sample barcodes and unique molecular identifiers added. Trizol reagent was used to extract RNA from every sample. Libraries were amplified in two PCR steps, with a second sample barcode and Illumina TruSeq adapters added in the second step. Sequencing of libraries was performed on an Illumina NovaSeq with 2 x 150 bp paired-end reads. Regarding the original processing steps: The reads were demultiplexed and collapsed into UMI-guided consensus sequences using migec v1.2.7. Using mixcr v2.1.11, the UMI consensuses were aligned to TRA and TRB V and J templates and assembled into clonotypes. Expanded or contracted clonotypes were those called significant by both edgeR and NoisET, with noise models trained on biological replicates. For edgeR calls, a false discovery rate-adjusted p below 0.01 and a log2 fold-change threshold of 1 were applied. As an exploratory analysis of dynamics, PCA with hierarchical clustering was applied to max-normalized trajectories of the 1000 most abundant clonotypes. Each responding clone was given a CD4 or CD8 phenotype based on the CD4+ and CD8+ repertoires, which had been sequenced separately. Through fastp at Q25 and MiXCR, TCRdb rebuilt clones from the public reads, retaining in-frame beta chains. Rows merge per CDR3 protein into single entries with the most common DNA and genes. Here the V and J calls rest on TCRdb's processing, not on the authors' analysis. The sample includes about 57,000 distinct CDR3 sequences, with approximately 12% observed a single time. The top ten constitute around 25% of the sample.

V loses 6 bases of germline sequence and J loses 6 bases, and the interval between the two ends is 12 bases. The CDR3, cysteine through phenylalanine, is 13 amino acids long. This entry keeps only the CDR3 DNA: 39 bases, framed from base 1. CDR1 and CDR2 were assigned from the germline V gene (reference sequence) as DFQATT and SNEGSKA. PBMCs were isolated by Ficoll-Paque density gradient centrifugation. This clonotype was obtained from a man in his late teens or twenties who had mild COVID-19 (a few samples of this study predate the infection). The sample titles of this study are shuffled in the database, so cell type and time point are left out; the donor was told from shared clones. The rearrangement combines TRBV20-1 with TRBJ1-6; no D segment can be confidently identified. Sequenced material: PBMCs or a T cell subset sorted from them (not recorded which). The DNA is TGCAGTGCCCCAGACGGACTTAATTCACCCCTCCACTTT. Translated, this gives CSAPDGLNSPLHF.